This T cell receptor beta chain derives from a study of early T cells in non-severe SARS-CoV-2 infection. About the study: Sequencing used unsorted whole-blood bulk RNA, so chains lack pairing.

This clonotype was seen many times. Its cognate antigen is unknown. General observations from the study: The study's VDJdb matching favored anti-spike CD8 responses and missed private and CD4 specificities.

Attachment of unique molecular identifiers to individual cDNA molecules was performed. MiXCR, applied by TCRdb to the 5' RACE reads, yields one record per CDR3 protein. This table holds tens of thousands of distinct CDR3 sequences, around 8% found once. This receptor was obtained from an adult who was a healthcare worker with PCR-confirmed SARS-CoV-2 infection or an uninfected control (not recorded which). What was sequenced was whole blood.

The CDR3 loop is CASSLGSNQPQHF. In nucleotides, the CDR3 is TGTGCCAGCAGCTTGGGGAGCAATCAGCCCCAGCATTTT. The V call is TRBV5-6, the J call TRBJ1-5; D uncertain. The CDR3 loop spans 13 amino acids. The germline V gene encodes CDR1 SGHDT and CDR2 YYEEEE. Trimming stripped 0 bases from V and 1 base from J, with 2 bases between. Based on the CDR3 plus reference TRBV5-6 and TRBJ1-5, the full variable domain is DAGVTQSPTHLIKTRGQQVTLRCSPKSGHDTVSWYQQALGQGPQFIFQYYEEEERQRGNFPDRFSGHQFPNYSSELNVNALLLGDSALYLCASSLGSNQPQHFGDGTRLSIL.